These T cell receptor beta chains were read from a single sample in a study of beta chain features in type 1 diabetes. Clones were read by immunoSEQ multiplex PCR, and TCRdb kept only the in-frame ones, dropping some. Among nearly 700,000 clones listed, over 10% were seen once. Material: naive CD4+ T cells from blood. The receptors originated from a man aged 18 to 30 with type 1 diabetes. CDR3s include the opening cysteine and the closing phenylalanine or tryptophan. A D gene is named only where the DNA matches it firmly. Size is stated for part of the rows, as once, few or many counts, or as a class when the clone is expanded.

size	J	length	V	D	DNA	CDR3
.	TRBJ2-1	15	TRBV10-3	TRBD1	TGTGCCTCCATGGGAGGGACAGGGAAAGTCAATGAGCAGTTCTTC	CASMGGTGKVNEQFF
.	TRBJ2-3	15	TRBV30	.	TGTGCCTGGAGTTTGGACGCTGCCCGCACAGATACGCAGTATTTT	CAWSLDAARTDTQYF
few	TRBJ2-7	14	TRBV7-8	.	TGTGCCAGCAGCTTAGCAGAGGCCTCCTACGAGCAGTACTTC	CASSLAEASYEQYF
.	TRBJ1-6	11	TRBV20-1	.	TGCAGTGCTAGAGATGGTTCACCCCTCCACTTT	CSARDGSPLHF
.	TRBJ1-5	15	TRBV5-4	.	TGTGCCAGCACCACAAGCGGAGGAAGCAATCAGCCCCAGCATTTT	CASTTSGGSNQPQHF
few	TRBJ1-5	14	TRBV5-1	.	TGCGCCAGCAGCTTGAGGATTTGGTATCAGCCCCAGCATTTT	CASSLRIWYQPQHF
.	TRBJ2-5	15	TRBV7-6	.	TGTGCCAGCAGCCTTGGGGTCCAGGCTGCAGAGACCCAGTACTTC	CASSLGVQAAETQYF
.	TRBJ2-3	15	TRBV29-1	.	TGCAGCGTTGAGCGGGACCACGGGGGCACAGATACGCAGTATTTT	CSVERDHGGTDTQYF
few	TRBJ2-7	13	TRBV30	.	TGTGCCTGGAGCAAAATGGTAGGGGACGAGCAGTACTTC	CAWSKMVGDEQYF
few	TRBJ2-3	14	TRBV6-1	.	TGTGCCAGCACCCCCAGGGTAGCCTCGGATACGCAGTATTTT	CASTPRVASDTQYF
.	TRBJ1-1	14	TRBV10-3	TRBD1	TGTGCCATCCTTAAGGGACAGGGGAACACTGAAGCTTTCTTT	CAILKGQGNTEAFF
.	TRBJ2-3	13	TRBV29-1	.	TGCAGCGGGGACGGCGGCGGCACAGATACGCAGTATTTT	CSGDGGGTDTQYF
few	TRBJ2-1	13	TRBV13	.	TGTGCCAGCAGCTTGACATCTGGCAATGAGCAGTTCTTC	CASSLTSGNEQFF
.	TRBJ1-2	16	TRBV9	.	TGTGCCAGCAGCGTAGGTTTGCGGGGGCCGAGAAATGGCTACACCTTC	CASSVGLRGPRNGYTF
few	TRBJ1-2	13	TRBV28	.	TGTGCCGTACAGGGTTTGTTCCCCGATGGCTACACCTTC	CAVQGLFPDGYTF
.	TRBJ2-7	15	TRBV7-8	.	TGTGCCAGCAGCTTAGCAGGGTCCGGCTCCTACGAGCAGTACTTC	CASSLAGSGSYEQYF
.	TRBJ1-5	15	TRBV30	TRBD1	TGTGCCTGGAGCGTACAGGGGAATAGCAATCAGCCCCAGCATTTT	CAWSVQGNSNQPQHF
few	TRBJ1-6	18	TRBV18	.	TGTGCCAGCTCACCACGGGCAGGGGTCTTGGACTATAATTCACCCCTCCACTTT	CASSPRAGVLDYNSPLHF
few	TRBJ1-6	14	TRBV5-1	TRBD1	TGCGCCAGCAGCTTAGGGACAGGGAATTCACCCCTCCACTTT	CASSLGTGNSPLHF
few	TRBJ2-3	13	TRBV7-9	.	TGTGCCAGCAGCCTCTCGAGCACAGATACGCAGTATTTT	CASSLSSTDTQYF
.	TRBJ2-4	16	TRBV6-6	.	TGTGCCAGCAGTCACCGGGACCCCGAGGTCAAAAACATTCAGTACTTC	CASSHRDPEVKNIQYF
few	TRBJ2-7	13	TRBV30	.	TGTGCCTGGAGACTTGCGGGGTCCTACGAGCAGTACTTC	CAWRLAGSYEQYF
few	TRBJ1-2	15	TRBV6-1	.	TGTGCCAGCAGTGAAATTCGATGGGTCGGCTATGGCTACACCTTC	CASSEIRWVGYGYTF
.	TRBJ2-5	16	TRBV9	.	TGTGCCAGCAGCGTAGCCGCGGCAGCGGGCCAAGAGACCCAGTACTTC	CASSVAAAAGQETQYF
.	TRBJ2-3	13	TRBV29-1	.	TGCAGCGGTGCGGGCGGGGACACAGATACGCAGTATTTT	CSGAGGDTDTQYF
.	TRBJ1-6	14	TRBV5-4	TRBD1	TGTGCCAGCAGCCCGGACAGGGGAGTGACACCCCTCCACTTT	CASSPDRGVTPLHF
few	TRBJ1-5	13	TRBV6-5	TRBD1	TGTGCCAGCAGTCCGACAGGGAATCAGCCCCAGCATTTT	CASSPTGNQPQHF
.	TRBJ2-3	13	TRBV7-2	.	TGTGCCAGCAGCCCAAGTGGCACAGATACGCAGTATTTT	CASSPSGTDTQYF
few	TRBJ2-7	15	TRBV5-1	.	TGCGCCAGCAGCTTGGATCCGGGGAGCTCCTACGAGCAGTACTTC	CASSLDPGSSYEQYF
few	TRBJ1-2	14	TRBV9	.	TGTGCCAGCAGCGCGGGGGGAGAGAACTATGGCTACACCTTC	CASSAGGENYGYTF
.	TRBJ2-1	15	TRBV4-1	TRBD1	TGCGCCAGCAGCCCCGGACAGGGGGCTACCAATGAGCAGTTCTTC	CASSPGQGATNEQFF
few	TRBJ1-1	14	TRBV7-3	TRBD1	TGTGCCAGCGGCCGACAGGGTATGATCACTGAAGCTTTCTTT	CASGRQGMITEAFF
.	TRBJ2-6	13	TRBV9	.	TGTGCCAGCAGCCCCTCTGGGGCCAACGTCCTGACTTTC	CASSPSGANVLTF
few	TRBJ2-1	12	TRBV18	TRBD2	TGTGCCAGCTCACCCCCGGGAGGGGAGCAGTTCTTC	CASSPPGGEQFF
.	TRBJ1-1	12	TRBV6-6	.	TGTGCCAGCAGGGGGGAGGACACTGAAGCTTTCTTT	CASRGEDTEAFF
few	TRBJ2-1	15	TRBV11-2	.	TGTGCCAGCAGACGAGGGGGAGGGACGTACAATGAGCAGTTCTTC	CASRRGGGTYNEQFF
.	TRBJ1-1	14	TRBV25-1	.	TGTGCCAGCAGTGTAGGGGCGGTGAACACTGAAGCTTTCTTT	CASSVGAVNTEAFF
.	TRBJ1-1	13	TRBV14	.	TGTGCCAGCAGCCAAGATCTTTGGGTGGGAGCTTTCTTT	CASSQDLWVGAFF
few	TRBJ2-1	16	TRBV5-5	TRBD2	TGTGCCAGCAGCGGAGGGACTAGCGGGGCCTACAATGAGCAGTTCTTC	CASSGGTSGAYNEQFF
few	TRBJ1-1	15	TRBV29-1	TRBD1	TGCAGCGCCGGACCGGGACAGGGGACGAACACTGAAGCTTTCTTT	CSAGPGQGTNTEAFF
few	TRBJ2-7	18	TRBV5-1	TRBD1	TGCGCCAGCAGCCGGAGCCGTACCGACAGGGACAGCTCCTACGAGCAGTACTTC	CASSRSRTDRDSSYEQYF
.	TRBJ1-1	12	TRBV2	.	TGTGCCAGCAGTACTATGAACACTGAAGCTTTCTTT	CASSTMNTEAFF
few	TRBJ1-2	12	TRBV27	TRBD1	TGTGCCAGCAGTGGACAGGCGGGGGGCTACACCTTC	CASSGQAGGYTF
.	TRBJ1-4	17	TRBV30	TRBD1	TGTGCCTGGAGTTCGCCGGGAAGGACAGGGCGAAGGGAAAAACTGTTTTTT	CAWSSPGRTGRREKLFF
.	TRBJ2-1	11	TRBV2	.	TGTGCCAGCAGTGACAGCAATGAGCAGTTCTTC	CASSDSNEQFF